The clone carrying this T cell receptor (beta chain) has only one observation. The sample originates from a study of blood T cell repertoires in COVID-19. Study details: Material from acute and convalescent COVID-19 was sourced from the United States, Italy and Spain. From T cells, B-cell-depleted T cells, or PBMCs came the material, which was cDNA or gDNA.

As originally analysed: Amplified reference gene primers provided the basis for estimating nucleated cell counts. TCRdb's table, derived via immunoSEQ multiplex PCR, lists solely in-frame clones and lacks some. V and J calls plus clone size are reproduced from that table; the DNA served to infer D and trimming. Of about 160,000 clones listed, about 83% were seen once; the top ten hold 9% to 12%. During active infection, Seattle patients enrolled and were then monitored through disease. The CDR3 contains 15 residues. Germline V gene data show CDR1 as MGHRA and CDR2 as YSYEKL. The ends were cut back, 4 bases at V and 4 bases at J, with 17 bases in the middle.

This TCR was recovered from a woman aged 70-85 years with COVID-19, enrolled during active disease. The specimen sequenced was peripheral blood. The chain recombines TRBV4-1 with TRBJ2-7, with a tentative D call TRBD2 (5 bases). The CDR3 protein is CASSPRSGSLYEQYF. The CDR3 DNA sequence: TGCGCCAGCAGCCCCCGATCGGGGTCCCTTTACGAGCAGTACTTC.